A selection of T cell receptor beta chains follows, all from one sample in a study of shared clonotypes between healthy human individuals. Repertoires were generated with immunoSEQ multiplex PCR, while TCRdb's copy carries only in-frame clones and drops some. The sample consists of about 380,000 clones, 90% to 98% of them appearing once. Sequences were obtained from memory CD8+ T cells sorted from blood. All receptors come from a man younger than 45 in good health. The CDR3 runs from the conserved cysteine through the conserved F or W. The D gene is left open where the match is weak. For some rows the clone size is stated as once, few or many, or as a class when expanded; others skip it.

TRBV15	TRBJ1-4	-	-	TGTGCCACCAGCAGGGCACACGTTAAAATGGATGAAAAACTGTTTTTT	CATSRAHVKMDEKLFF
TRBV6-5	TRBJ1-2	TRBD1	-	TGTGCCAGCAGTTACCCGGGACAGACTCGAGAGTATGGCTACACCTTC	CASSYPGQTREYGYTF
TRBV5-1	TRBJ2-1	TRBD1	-	TGCGCCAGCAGCATAGACAGGGGGCGCATTGATGAGCAGTTCTTC	CASSIDRGRIDEQFF
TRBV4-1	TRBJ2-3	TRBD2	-	TGCGCCAGCAGCCAAGATCGGACTAGCGGGAGAAGGTCGGATACGCAGTATTTT	CASSQDRTSGRRSDTQYF
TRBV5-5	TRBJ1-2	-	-	TGTGCCAGCAGCTTTGCAGGGAGGGACTATGGCTACACCTTC	CASSFAGRDYGYTF
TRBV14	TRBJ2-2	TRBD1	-	TGTGCCAGCAGCCACCTGATTGGGACAGGGGGGAACACCGGGGAGCTGTTTTTT	CASSHLIGTGGNTGELFF
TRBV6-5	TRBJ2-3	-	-	TGTGCCAGCACGAGAGGAGATACGCAGTATTTT	CASTRGDTQYF
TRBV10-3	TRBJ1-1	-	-	TGTGCCATCAGTGAGTCGCGGAACGGCGAAGCTTTCTTT	CAISESRNGEAFF
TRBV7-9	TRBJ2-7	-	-	TGTGCCAGTTCCAACAGGGTCAACGAGCAGTACTTC	CASSNRVNEQYF
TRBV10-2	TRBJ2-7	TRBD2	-	TGCGCCAGCAGTGACGGGAGGGCCTACGAGCAGTACTTC	CASSDGRAYEQYF
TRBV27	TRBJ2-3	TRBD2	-	TGTGCCAGCCTCCCAGGGACGCCATTTAGCGGGAGCTCAGATACGCAGTATTTT	CASLPGTPFSGSSDTQYF
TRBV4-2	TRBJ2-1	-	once	TGTGCCAGCAGCCAAGAGAGGGGAACTAGTTGGCAGTTCTTC	CASSQERGTSWQFF
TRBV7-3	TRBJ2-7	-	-	TGTGCCAGCAGCTTAAAGGACGGAGGGGGGCAGTACTTC	CASSLKDGGGQYF
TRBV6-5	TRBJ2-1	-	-	TGTGCCAGCAGTACCCAAACTACCTTGGAGCAGTTCTTC	CASSTQTTLEQFF
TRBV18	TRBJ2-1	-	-	TGTGCCAGCTCACCACCGGCTCTCGCCGGTGAGCAGTTCTTC	CASSPPALAGEQFF
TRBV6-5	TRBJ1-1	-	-	TGTGCCAGCAGTTCGACACCTATGAACACTGAAGCTTTCTTT	CASSSTPMNTEAFF
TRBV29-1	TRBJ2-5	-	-	TGCAGCGTTCTAAGTGGACCGGAGACCCAGTACTTC	CSVLSGPETQYF
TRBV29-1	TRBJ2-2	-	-	TGCAGCGTCGGTAAAGGTAGCGGAACCGGGGAGCTGTTTTTT	CSVGKGSGTGELFF
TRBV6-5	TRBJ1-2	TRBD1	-	TGTGCCAGCAGTTTTCGGACAGGGGTGGACAACTATGGCTACACCTTC	CASSFRTGVDNYGYTF
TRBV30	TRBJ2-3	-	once	TGTGCCTGGAGTGTAGGGGGGACAGATACGCAGTATTTT	CAWSVGGTDTQYF
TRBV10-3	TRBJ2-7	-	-	TGTGCCATCGGCAGGGCGCAAGAGCAGTACTTC	CAIGRAQEQYF
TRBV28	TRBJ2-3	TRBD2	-	TGTGCCAGCAGTCCGGGACTAGCAATCACAGATACGCAGTATTTT	CASSPGLAITDTQYF
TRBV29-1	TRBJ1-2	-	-	TGCAGCACGCGGACCCCTAAAGCAGGACAGATGAACTATGGCTACACCTTC	CSTRTPKAGQMNYGYTF
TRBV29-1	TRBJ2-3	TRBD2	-	TGCAGCTCGGGTGGCGGGGGAGGCACAGATACGCAGTATTTT	CSSGGGGGTDTQYF
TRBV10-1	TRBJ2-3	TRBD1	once	TGCGCCAGCAGTGACGATATTCCCGGGACAGGGAACCCCTATACGCAGTATTTT	CASSDDIPGTGNPYTQYF
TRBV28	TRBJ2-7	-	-	TGTGCCAGCAGGAGGGTCTGGGACGAGCAGTACTTC	CASRRVWDEQYF